A selection of T cell receptor beta chains follows, all from one sample in a study of blood T cell repertoires in COVID-19. The table came from immunoSEQ multiplex PCR; TCRdb's copy has only in-frame clones and leaves some out. Of approximately 440,000 clones in the sample, about 92% were seen once. The sample comprised PBMCs or T cells enriched from blood (not recorded which). These receptors were taken from a man aged 18-30 years who had recovered from COVID-19. The CDR3 runs from the conserved cysteine through the conserved F or W. Fields, in order: J gene, V gene, clone size, D gene, CDR3 DNA, CDR3 protein. A D gene is named only where the DNA matches it firmly. The size entry is marked missing in some rows and otherwise reads once, few, many or a size class.

TRBJ1-1 | TRBV5-4 | - | - | TGTGCCAGCAGCCGGGAGGGGGGGAACACTGAAGCTTTCTTT | CASSREGGNTEAFF
TRBJ2-1 | TRBV27 | - | - | TGTGCCAGCAGGAGGGCCTACAATGAGCAGTTCTTC | CASRRAYNEQFF
TRBJ1-1 | TRBV11-3 | few | - | TGTGCCAGCAGCTTCCCCAGGGTTCCTGAAGCTTTCTTT | CASSFPRVPEAFF
TRBJ2-7 | TRBV4-1 | - | - | TGCGCCAGCAGCCAATCCGGGACACGTGCCTACGAGCAGTACTTC | CASSQSGTRAYEQYF
TRBJ1-1 | TRBV29-1 | - | - | TGCAGCGTTCCGCCCCGACAGGAACTGAACACTGAAGCTTTCTTT | CSVPPRQELNTEAFF
TRBJ2-1 | TRBV19 | - | TRBD1 | TGTGCCAGTAGCCCACAGGGGACCAATGAGCAGTTCTTC | CASSPQGTNEQFF
TRBJ2-1 | TRBV11-3 | - | TRBD2 | TGTGCCAGCAGCTATGGGACTAGCGGAAACAATGAGCAGTTCTTC | CASSYGTSGNNEQFF
TRBJ2-1 | TRBV24-1 | - | - | TGTGCCACCAAGGCCGGGGGAGGCGATGAGCAGTTCTTC | CATKAGGGDEQFF
TRBJ1-1 | TRBV7-8 | - | TRBD1 | TGTGCCAGCAGCTCCGACAGGGGGCGACGAACTGAAGCTTTCTTT | CASSSDRGRRTEAFF
TRBJ2-1 | TRBV28 | - | - | TGTGCCAGCAGTCCCCCCTATCCGGGGGAGCTGTCCAATGAGCAGTTCTTC | CASSPPYPGELSNEQFF
TRBJ1-4 | TRBV10-3 | - | - | TGTGCCATCAGTGAGTCGGCAGCAACTAATGAAAAACTGTTTTTT | CAISESAATNEKLFF
TRBJ1-2 | TRBV28 | - | - | TGTGCCAGCAGTTTATGGGGCCTTAACTATGGCTACACCTTC | CASSLWGLNYGYTF
TRBJ2-7 | TRBV27 | many | TRBD1 | TGTGCCAGCGGTAAGGACAGGGGACAGTTCGAGCAGTACTTC | CASGKDRGQFEQYF
TRBJ2-7 | TRBV4-2 | - | TRBD2 | TGTGCCAGCAGCCAGGGGGGCCTAGCGGGGCAGCAGTACTTC | CASSQGGLAGQQYF
TRBJ2-7 | TRBV5-5 | - | TRBD1 | TGTGCCAGCAGCTTTCTTACAAGACAGGGGCCCCTCATCTACGAGCAGTACTTC | CASSFLTRQGPLIYEQYF
TRBJ1-6 | TRBV29-1 | - | - | TGCAGCGTTTCGGTTAATAATTCACCCCTCCACTTT | CSVSVNNSPLHF
TRBJ2-7 | TRBV5-4 | - | - | TGTGCCAGCGCTCCCCTGGCAGGGCCCTCCTACGAGCAGTACTTC | CASAPLAGPSYEQYF
TRBJ1-5 | TRBV4-1 | - | TRBD1 | TGCGCCAGCAGCCAACGGGAAGGGGGCTCCAATCAGCCCCAGCATTTT | CASSQREGGSNQPQHF
TRBJ1-2 | TRBV5-8 | - | - | TGTGCCAGCAGCTTGAGGGGCACTTATGGCTACACCTTC | CASSLRGTYGYTF
TRBJ1-6 | TRBV6-9 | - | - | TGTGCCAGCAGTTACCACAGAGATCCCCTCCACTTT | CASSYHRDPLHF
TRBJ2-2 | TRBV3-1/TRBV3-2 | - | TRBD2 | TGTGCCAGCAGCGCTACTAGGGGACTAGAGCTGGGGGCCACCGGGGAGCTGTTTTTT | CASSATRGLELGATGELFF
TRBJ1-5 | TRBV5-8 | - | - | TGTGCCAGCAGCTTGGAATTGACACAGGGTAATCAGCCCCAGCATTTT | CASSLELTQGNQPQHF
TRBJ1-1 | TRBV29-1 | - | TRBD1 | TGCAGCGTTGCGGTAAGGGGGCTCATGAACACTGAAGCTTTCTTT | CSVAVRGLMNTEAFF
TRBJ2-5 | TRBV18 | - | - | TGTGCCAGCTCACCGGAAAGGGGCAGGGAGACCCAGTACTTC | CASSPERGRETQYF
TRBJ1-4 | TRBV4-2 | few | - | TGTGCCAGCAGCCAAGATCCGGCGGCAACTAATGAAAAACTGTTTTTT | CASSQDPAATNEKLFF
TRBJ1-5 | TRBV28 | - | - | TGTGCCAGCAGTTTTTACGACGGGAGCAATCAGCCCCAGCATTTT | CASSFYDGSNQPQHF
TRBJ2-5 | TRBV19 | - | - | TGTGCCAGTAGTATTGCGTCGGGGGAGACCCAGTACTTC | CASSIASGETQYF
TRBJ1-5 | TRBV7-2 | few | - | TGTGCCAGCAGCCCCCGACTGAATCAGCCCCAGCATTTT | CASSPRLNQPQHF
TRBJ2-1 | TRBV5-1 | - | TRBD2 | TGCGCCAGCAGCCCTAGCGGGGTCTCCTACAATGAGCAGTTCTTC | CASSPSGVSYNEQFF
TRBJ1-2 | TRBV2 | - | - | TGTGCCAGCAGACCAGGGTTCGTACCCAACTATGGCTACACCTTC | CASRPGFVPNYGYTF
TRBJ2-1 | TRBV28 | - | TRBD2 | TGTGCCAGCCCGGGACAGGGGACTAGCGGGGAGGGATGGGATGAGCAGTTCTTC | CASPGQGTSGEGWDEQFF
TRBJ2-7 | TRBV2 | - | - | TGTGCCAGCAGAGCCCCGGGACACATCTACGAGCAGTACTTC | CASRAPGHIYEQYF
TRBJ1-2 | TRBV30 | - | - | TGTGCCTGGAGTCCAGGGGACCCTGCCCGTTATGGCTACACCTTC | CAWSPGDPARYGYTF
TRBJ2-2 | TRBV13 | - | - | TGTGCCAGCAGCTTAGAATCGTCCGGGGAGCTGTTTTTT | CASSLESSGELFF
TRBJ1-2 | TRBV14 | - | TRBD1 | TGTGCCAGCAGCCTGGGACAGGGGGCCTTCGGCTACACCTTC | CASSLGQGAFGYTF
TRBJ1-2 | TRBV29-1 | - | - | TGCAGCGTTCCGACAGAGACTTCCGGCTACACCTTC | CSVPTETSGYTF
TRBJ1-1 | TRBV7-8 | - | TRBD1 | TGTGCCAGCAGCTCTGAGACAGGGATGAACACTGAAGCTTTCTTT | CASSSETGMNTEAFF
TRBJ1-2 | TRBV11-2 | - | TRBD1 | TGTGCCAGCAGCCCGGGGACAGGGCTATCAGGCTACACCTTC | CASSPGTGLSGYTF
TRBJ2-3 | TRBV5-4 | - | - | TGTGCCAGCAGCTTGGGGGACTCCATCCGCACAGATACGCAGTATTTT | CASSLGDSIRTDTQYF
TRBJ1-4 | TRBV27 | - | TRBD1 | TGTGCCAGCAGTTCCTCCCGGGACAGGATCGGATTAACTAATGAAAAACTGTTTTTT | CASSSSRDRIGLTNEKLFF
TRBJ1-6 | TRBV27 | - | - | TGTGCCAGCAGTTTATTAGTCCGTCGGAGAGGTTCACCCCTCCACTTT | CASSLLVRRRGSPLHF
TRBJ1-4 | TRBV5-8 | - | TRBD1 | TGTGCCAGCAGCTCAGACAGGGACAGGGCGTTTTTT | CASSSDRDRAFF
TRBJ2-7 | TRBV7-3 | - | TRBD2 | TGTGCCAGCAGCTCGGGACTAGCGGGGAATTACGAGCAGTACTTC | CASSSGLAGNYEQYF
TRBJ1-6 | TRBV3-1/TRBV3-2 | - | - | TGTGCCAGCAGCCAAGCGGGAATTCGGTCACCCCTCCACTTT | CASSQAGIRSPLHF
TRBJ2-5 | TRBV28 | - | TRBD1 | TGTGCCAGCAGCGATCAGGGGGCCGAAGAGACCCAGTACTTC | CASSDQGAEETQYF
TRBJ2-7 | TRBV11-2 | - | TRBD2 | TGTGCCAGCAGCTTATATCCCACGAGCGGGGGAAGCCTCTACGAGCAGTACTTC | CASSLYPTSGGSLYEQYF
TRBJ2-7 | TRBV28 | - | - | TGTGCCAGCAGTTCCCCCAGGCTGCCCTACTCCTACGAGCAGTACTTC | CASSSPRLPYSYEQYF
TRBJ1-5 | TRBV2 | few | TRBD1 | TGTGCCAGCAGGATTACAGGGGCTGGAAGCAATCAGCCCCAGCATTTT | CASRITGAGSNQPQHF
TRBJ1-1 | TRBV5-1 | - | TRBD1 | TGCGCCAGCAGCACGGGGGACAGGAACACTGAAGCTTTCTTT | CASSTGDRNTEAFF
TRBJ2-1 | TRBV11-2 | - | - | TGTGCCAGCAGCTTCCTCAGGGGCACGTACAATGAGCAGTTCTTC | CASSFLRGTYNEQFF
TRBJ2-3 | TRBV19 | - | - | TGTGCCAGTAGTGTCAGGATAAGGGATACGCAGTATTTT | CASSVRIRDTQYF
TRBJ1-5 | TRBV7-3 | - | - | TGTGCCAGCAGCCAAAGGCGAACAGGGTTGAATCAGCCCCAGCATTTT | CASSQRRTGLNQPQHF
TRBJ1-1 | TRBV5-1 | - | TRBD1 | TGCGCCAGCAGCCGGGGGGACAGGGAAAGGGACACTGAAGCTTTCTTT | CASSRGDRERDTEAFF
TRBJ1-3 | TRBV3-1/TRBV3-2 | - | - | TGTGCCAGCAGCCCAGGCCAGCCGGGGGGGACAGGAAACACCATATATTTT | CASSPGQPGGTGNTIYF
TRBJ1-1 | TRBV27 | - | - | TGTGCCAGCAGGCGAACAGGGTCGAGCACTGAAGCTTTCTTT | CASRRTGSSTEAFF
TRBJ2-1 | TRBV19 | - | TRBD1 | TGTGCCAGTAGAGCCCTGACAGGGGGTTTCTATGAGCAGTTCTTC | CASRALTGGFYEQFF
TRBJ1-2 | TRBV3-1/TRBV3-2 | - | TRBD1 | TGTGCCAGCAGCCGTCAGGGACAGGGGTTCCATGGCTACACCTTC | CASSRQGQGFHGYTF